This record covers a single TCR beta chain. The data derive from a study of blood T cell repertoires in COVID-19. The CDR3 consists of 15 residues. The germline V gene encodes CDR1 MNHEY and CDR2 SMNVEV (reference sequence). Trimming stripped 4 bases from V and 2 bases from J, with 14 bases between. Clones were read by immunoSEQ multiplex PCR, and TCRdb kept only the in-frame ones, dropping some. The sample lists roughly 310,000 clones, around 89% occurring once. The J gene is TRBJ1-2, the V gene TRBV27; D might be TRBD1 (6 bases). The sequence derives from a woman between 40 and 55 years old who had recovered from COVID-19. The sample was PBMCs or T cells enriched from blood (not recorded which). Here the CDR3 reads CASSYAGVHNYGYTF. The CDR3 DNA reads TGTGCCAGCAGTTACGCAGGGGTCCACAACTATGGCTACACCTTC.